The clone carrying this T cell receptor (beta chain) was detected many times. This entry belongs to a study of T cells after yellow fever vaccination. One entry per CDR3 protein, called by TCRdb with MiXCR from the 5' RACE reads. Found here are about 110,000 distinct CDR3 sequences, 7.5% to 9.5% of them singletons; the top ten hold roughly 23%. Trimming shortened V by 3 bases and J by 2 bases, and 6 bases separated the two germline ends. From germline, CDR1 is SQVTM and CDR2 ANQGSEA. The CDR3 extends over 12 amino acids. The specimen was CD8+ T cells sorted from PBMCs, collected 45 days after the yellow fever booster vaccination. V is TRBV29-1 and J is TRBJ2-3; D uncertain. This TCR was sampled from a man aged 25-40 years who received the YFV17D yellow fever vaccine. CDR3 nucleotides: TGCAGCGTTGATTTAGACACAGATACGCAGTATTTT. The encoded protein is CSVDLDTDTQYF.